These T cell receptor delta chains were read from a single sample in a study of gamma-delta T cells after stem cell transplantation. TCRdb re-identified clones in the RT-PCR reads via CATT. The sample carries roughly 12,000 delta-chain clones, about 38% recorded once. Sequenced: gamma-delta T cells. The receptors were sampled from a human donor. It is not recorded whose cells these are; they may come from a transplant donor. The CDR3 runs from the conserved cysteine through the conserved F or W. A D gene is named only where the DNA matches it firmly. Some rows have no size entry. The others give once, few or many, or a class for an expanded clone.

d_gene: .
abundance: .
len: 12
j_gene: TRDJ1
v_gene: TRDV2
CDR3aa: CALRGGTDKLIF
CDR3nt: TGTGCCTTACGGGGGGGCACCGATAAACTCATCTTT

d_gene: .
abundance: .
len: 16
j_gene: TRDJ1
v_gene: TRDV1
CDR3aa: CALGEPCHVLGDKLIF
CDR3nt: TGTGCTCTTGGGGAACCCTGTCACGTACTGGGAGATAAACTCATCTTT

d_gene: .
abundance: few
len: 18
j_gene: TRDJ1
v_gene: TRDV3
CDR3aa: CAFRSWEACLVYTDKLIF
CDR3nt: TGTGCCTTTAGGAGTTGGGAGGCCTGCCTAGTGTACACCGATAAACTCATCTTT

d_gene: TRDD3
abundance: .
len: 17
j_gene: TRDJ1
v_gene: TRDV2
CDR3aa: CACDIPGGYGYTDKLIF
CDR3nt: TGTGCCTGTGACATTCCTGGGGGCTACGGGTACACCGATAAACTCATCTTT

d_gene: .
abundance: .
len: 16
j_gene: TRDJ2
v_gene: TRDV2
CDR3aa: CACVPGLSRVPSQLFF
CDR3nt: TGTGCCTGTGTACCGGGGCTCAGCCGAGTGCCATCCCAACTCTTCTTT

d_gene: TRDD3
abundance: few
len: 23
j_gene: TRDJ1
v_gene: TRDV1
CDR3aa: CALGEATGGPSGDWGIEPDKLIF
CDR3nt: TGTGCTCTTGGGGAAGCAACGGGGGGACCCAGTGGGGACTGGGGGATCGAGCCCGATAAACTCATCTTT

d_gene: TRDD3
abundance: .
len: 16
j_gene: TRDJ1
v_gene: TRAV29/DV5
CDR3aa: CAASHAWLGDNDKLIF
CDR3nt: TGTGCCGCAAGCCATGCCTGGCTGGGGGATAACGATAAACTCATCTTT

d_gene: TRDD3
abundance: few
len: 17
j_gene: TRDJ1
v_gene: TRDV1
CDR3aa: CALGEQTRGIRTDKLIF
CDR3nt: TGTGCTCTTGGGGAACAAACGAGGGGGATACGCACCGATAAACTCATCTTT

d_gene: TRDD3
abundance: .
len: 27
j_gene: TRDJ1
v_gene: TRDV1
CDR3aa: CALGFNGSPTENWGIRGGVAYTDKLIF
CDR3nt: TGTGCTCTTGGGTTCAATGGTAGTCCTACGGAGAACTGGGGGATACGCGGAGGTGTCGCGTACACCGATAAACTCATCTTT

d_gene: .
abundance: medium-sized
len: 19
j_gene: TRDJ1
v_gene: TRDV2
CDR3aa: CACDTPFLRGYLYTDKLIF
CDR3nt: TGTGCCTGTGACACCCCTTTCCTACGGGGATACTTGTACACCGATAAACTCATCTTT

d_gene: .
abundance: .
len: 18
j_gene: TRDJ1
v_gene: TRDV1
CDR3aa: CALGETAFRLAWADKLIF
CDR3nt: TGTGCTCTTGGGGAAACAGCCTTCCGACTGGCATGGGCCGATAAACTCATCTTT

d_gene: TRDD3
abundance: .
len: 21
j_gene: TRDJ1
v_gene: TRDV1
CDR3aa: CALGELASPILGGPYTDKLIF
CDR3nt: TGTGCTCTTGGGGAACTGGCTTCGCCTATACTGGGGGGCCCCTACACCGATAAACTCATCTTT

d_gene: .
abundance: .
len: 15
j_gene: TRDJ1
v_gene: TRDV3
CDR3aa: CAFECPSLYTDKLIF
CDR3nt: TGTGCCTTTGAATGTCCGTCCCTATACACCGATAAACTCATCTTT

d_gene: TRDD3
abundance: .
len: 17
j_gene: TRDJ1
v_gene: TRDV2
CDR3aa: CACDLLGDTMDTDKLIF
CDR3nt: TGTGCCTGTGACCTCCTGGGGGATACGATGGACACCGATAAACTCATCTTT

d_gene: TRDD3
abundance: few
len: 21
j_gene: TRDJ1
v_gene: TRDV1
CDR3aa: CALGDPAVLGDTHPCTDKLIF
CDR3nt: TGTGCTCTTGGGGACCCCGCCGTACTGGGGGATACGCACCCTTGCACCGATAAACTCATCTTT

d_gene: TRDD3
abundance: .
len: 20
j_gene: TRDJ1
v_gene: TRDV2
CDR3aa: CACDTGDELRGDLETDKLIF
CDR3nt: TGTGCCTGTGACACCGGAGACGAGCTACGGGGGGATCTGGAAACCGATAAACTCATCTTT

d_gene: .
abundance: few
len: 17
j_gene: TRDJ1
v_gene: TRDV1
CDR3aa: CALGATFLPDWGIELIF
CDR3nt: TGTGCTCTTGGGGCGACCTTCCTACCCGACTGGGGGATCGAACTCATCTTT

d_gene: TRDD3
abundance: .
len: 17
j_gene: TRDJ1
v_gene: TRDV3
CDR3aa: CAFSSYWGILNTDKLIF
CDR3nt: TGTGCCTTTTCCTCCTACTGGGGGATACTCAACACCGATAAACTCATCTTT

d_gene: .
abundance: medium-sized
len: 14
j_gene: TRDJ3
v_gene: TRDV2
CDR3aa: CACDTPRDTRQMFF
CDR3nt: TGTGCCTGTGACACCCCCCGGGACACCCGACAGATGTTTTTC

d_gene: .
abundance: .
len: 17
j_gene: TRDJ1
v_gene: TRDV1
CDR3aa: CALGELGVVRYTDKLIF
CDR3nt: TGTGCTCTTGGGGAACTAGGGGTTGTCCGTTACACCGATAAACTCATCTTT

d_gene: .
abundance: .
len: 15
j_gene: TRDJ1
v_gene: TRDV3
CDR3aa: CAYLVDTQYTYTLIF
CDR3nt: TGTGCCTATCTGGTGGATACCCAGTACACCTATACACTCATCTTT

d_gene: TRDD3
abundance: medium-sized
len: 18
j_gene: TRDJ1
v_gene: TRDV2
CDR3aa: CACDTVGLGDTYTDKLIF
CDR3nt: TGTGCCTGTGACACCGTAGGACTGGGGGATACGTACACCGATAAACTCATCTTT

d_gene: .
abundance: .
len: 23
j_gene: TRDJ1
v_gene: TRDV3
CDR3aa: CAFSRFTAATTKRGAHPTDKLIF
CDR3nt: TGTGCCTTTAGCCGCTTTACCGCCGCGACTACAAAGCGGGGGGCCCACCCGACCGATAAACTCATCTTT

d_gene: TRDD3
abundance: .
len: 22
j_gene: TRDJ2
v_gene: TRDV1
CDR3aa: CALGGQQPPEVLGGRLTAQLFF
CDR3nt: TGTGCTCTTGGGGGTCAACAGCCCCCTGAAGTACTGGGGGGTCGTTTGACAGCACAACTCTTCTTT

d_gene: .
abundance: few
len: 14
j_gene: TRDJ1
v_gene: TRDV2
CDR3aa: CACDTGGGTDKLIF
CDR3nt: TGTGCCTGTGACACGGGAGGGGGGACCGATAAACTCATCTTT

d_gene: .
abundance: .
len: 16
j_gene: TRDJ2
v_gene: TRDV2
CDR3aa: CACDLLIHALTSQLFF
CDR3nt: TGTGCCTGTGATTTATTAATTCACGCTTTGACATCCCAACTCTTCTTT

d_gene: TRDD3
abundance: few
len: 17
j_gene: TRDJ1
v_gene: TRDV3
CDR3aa: CAFVGPGGYGSTDKLIF
CDR3nt: TGTGCCTTCGTGGGTCCAGGGGGATACGGATCTACCGATAAACTCATCTTT

d_gene: TRDD3
abundance: medium-sized
len: 19
j_gene: TRDJ3
v_gene: TRDV2
CDR3aa: CACDTGGYYSSWDTRQMFF
CDR3nt: TGTGCCTGTGACACCGGGGGATACTATAGCTCCTGGGACACCCGACAGATGTTTTTC

d_gene: TRDD3
abundance: .
len: 18
j_gene: TRDJ2
v_gene: TRDV3
CDR3aa: CALPSTGGYANLTAKLFF
CDR3nt: TGTGCCCTACCCAGTACTGGGGGATACGCAAACTTGACAGCAAAACTCTTCTTT

d_gene: .
abundance: few
len: 10
j_gene: TRDJ1
v_gene: TRDV2
CDR3aa: CACDKTKLIF
CDR3nt: TGTGCCTGTGACAAGACAAAACTCATCTTT

d_gene: .
abundance: few
len: 24
j_gene: TRDJ1
v_gene: TRDV1
CDR3aa: CALGELQPRPARLLYWEYTDKLIF
CDR3nt: TGTGCTCTTGGGGAACTTCAGCCTAGGCCAGCCCGCCTCCTCTATTGGGAATACACCGATAAACTCATCTTT

d_gene: TRDD3
abundance: .
len: 24
j_gene: TRDJ1
v_gene: TRDV2
CDR3aa: CACDTDRRPSKWGSGYEYTDKLIF
CDR3nt: TGTGCCTGTGACACCGACAGGAGACCTAGCAAATGGGGATCGGGATACGAGTACACCGATAAACTCATCTTT

d_gene: .
abundance: few
len: 19
j_gene: TRDJ1
v_gene: TRDV1
CDR3aa: CALGEDMWGDSLYTDKLIF
CDR3nt: TGTGCTCTTGGGGAAGACATGTGGGGGGACAGCCTGTACACCGATAAACTCATCTTT

d_gene: .
abundance: .
len: 16
j_gene: TRDJ1
v_gene: TRDV1
CDR3aa: CALGDSPTGMVDKLIF
CDR3nt: TGTGCTCTTGGGGATAGTCCTACCGGGATGGTAGATAAACTCATCTTT

d_gene: TRDD3
abundance: .
len: 17
j_gene: TRDJ1
v_gene: TRDV2
CDR3aa: CACDTCSNWGIYNKLIF
CDR3nt: TGTGCTTGTGACACTTGCTCAAACTGGGGGATCTATAATAAACTCATCTTT

d_gene: TRDD3
abundance: .
len: 18
j_gene: TRDJ3
v_gene: TRDV2
CDR3aa: CACDRRGDTPWDTRKMFF
CDR3nt: TGTGCCTGTGACAGAAGGGGGGATACCCCCTGGGACACCCGAAAAATGTTTTTC

d_gene: .
abundance: .
len: 14
j_gene: TRDJ1
v_gene: TRDV3
CDR3aa: CAFSNLGGADKLIF
CDR3nt: TGTGCCTTTAGCAACCTCGGGGGCGCCGATAAACTCATCTTT

d_gene: TRDD3
abundance: .
len: 18
j_gene: TRDJ1
v_gene: TRDV2
CDR3aa: CACDTDRGTSGGDAGLIF
CDR3nt: TGTGCCTGTGACACCGATCGCGGAACCTCTGGGGGAGACGCAGGGCTCATCTTT

d_gene: TRDD3
abundance: few
len: 19
j_gene: TRDJ1
v_gene: TRDV1
CDR3aa: CALGGNTLLGDRGFDKLIF
CDR3nt: TGTGCTCTTGGGGGCAATACCCTACTGGGGGATAGGGGCTTCGATAAACTCATCTTT

d_gene: .
abundance: .
len: 14
j_gene: TRDJ1
v_gene: TRDV3
CDR3aa: CAFRPTVGYPKLIF
CDR3nt: TGTGCCTTCCGTCCTACTGTTGGATACCCTAAACTCATCTTT